This TCR beta chain comes out of a study of blood T cell repertoires in COVID-19. This CDR3 comprises 13 residues. The V segment lost 6 bases and the J segment 0 bases; nucleotides outside the gene matches: 2. Germline values: CDR1 LGHNT, CDR2 FRNRAP. Method: immunoSEQ multiplex PCR; TCRdb's copy keeps in-frame clones and lacks some. The sample records about 200,000 clones, under 85% being singletons. The sequenced sample was peripheral blood. The receptor comes from a woman aged 80 or over with COVID-19, enrolled during active disease. The chain carries TRBV12-5 and TRBJ2-7, with 7 bases identical to TRBD1. The CDR3 nucleotides read TGTGCTAGTGGACGGGACAGCTCCTACGAGCAGTACTTC. This encodes CASGRDSSYEQYF. The whole variable domain, filled in from reference TRBV12-5 and TRBJ2-7, reads DARVTQTPRHKVTEMGQEVTMRCQPILGHNTVFWYRQTMMQGLELLAYFRNRAPLDDSGMPKDRFSAEMPDATLATLKIQPSEPRDSAVYFCASGRDSSYEQYFGPGTRLTVT.